The present T cell receptor (beta chain) was sequenced within a study of T cell repertoires in cytomegalovirus infection. This clonotype showed up just a few times. The antigen remains undetermined. V shed 1 base and J 10 bases; nucleotides not matched to a gene: 9. This CDR3 has 15 residues. The germline gives CDR1 SGHNT, CDR2 YENEEA. TCRdb used MiXCR to reprocess the reads, holding one entry per CDR3 protein. This table has around 570,000 distinct CDR3 sequences, just under 40% appearing once. The sample in question was cultured PBMCs, obtained from culture after CMV antigen stimulation. The TCR comes from a human donor in good health (CMV status not recorded). Some clones in this sample may be carry-over from other donors' samples. The V gene is TRBV11-3, the J gene TRBJ2-1; 8 bases line up with TRBD1. CDR3 loop: CASSLGPGQAPEQFF. CDR3 sequence (DNA): TGTGCCAGCAGCTTAGGTCCGGGACAGGCCCCCGAGCAGTTCTTC.